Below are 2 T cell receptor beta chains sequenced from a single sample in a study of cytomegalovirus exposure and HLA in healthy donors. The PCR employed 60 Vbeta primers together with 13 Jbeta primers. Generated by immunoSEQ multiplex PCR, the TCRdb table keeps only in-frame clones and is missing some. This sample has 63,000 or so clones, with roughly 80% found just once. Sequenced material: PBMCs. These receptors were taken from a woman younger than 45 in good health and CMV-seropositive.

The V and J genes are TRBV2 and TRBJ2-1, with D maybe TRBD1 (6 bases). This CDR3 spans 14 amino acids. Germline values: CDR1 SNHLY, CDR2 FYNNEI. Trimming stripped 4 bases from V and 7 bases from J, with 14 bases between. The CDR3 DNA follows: TGTGCCAGCAGTGGGCAGGGGCGACCAAATGAGCAGTTCTTC. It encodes CASSGQGRPNEQFF.

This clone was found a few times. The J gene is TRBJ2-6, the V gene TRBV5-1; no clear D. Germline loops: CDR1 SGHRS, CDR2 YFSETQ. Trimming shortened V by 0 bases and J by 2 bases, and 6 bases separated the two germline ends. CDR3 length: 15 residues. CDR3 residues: CASSLAVAGANVLTF. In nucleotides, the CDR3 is TGCGCCAGCAGCTTGGCCGTCGCTGGGGCCAACGTCCTGACTTTC.